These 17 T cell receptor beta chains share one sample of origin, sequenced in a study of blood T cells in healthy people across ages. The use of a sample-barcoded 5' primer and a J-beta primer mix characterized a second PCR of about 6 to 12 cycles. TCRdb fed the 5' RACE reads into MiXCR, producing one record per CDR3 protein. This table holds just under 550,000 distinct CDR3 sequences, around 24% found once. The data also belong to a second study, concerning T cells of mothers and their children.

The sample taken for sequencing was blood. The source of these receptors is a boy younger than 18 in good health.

CDR3 protein: CASTSGINVNEQFF. In DNA, the CDR3 is TGTGCCAGCACCTCCGGGATCAACGTCAATGAGCAGTTCTTC. The gene calls are TRBV3-1 and TRBJ2-5; a weak D match, TRBD2 (5 bases). The J call may be in error: the DNA end matches TRBJ2-1 better. Germline loops: CDR1 LGHDT, CDR2 YNNKEL (reference sequence). The CDR3 sequence is 14 residues long.

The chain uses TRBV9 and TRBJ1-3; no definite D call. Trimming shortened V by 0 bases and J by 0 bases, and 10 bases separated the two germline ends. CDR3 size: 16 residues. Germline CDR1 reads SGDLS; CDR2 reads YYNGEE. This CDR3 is CASSVGGRSSGNTIYF. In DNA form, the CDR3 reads TGTGCCAGCAGCGTAGGCGGCAGGAGCTCTGGAAACACCATATATTTT.

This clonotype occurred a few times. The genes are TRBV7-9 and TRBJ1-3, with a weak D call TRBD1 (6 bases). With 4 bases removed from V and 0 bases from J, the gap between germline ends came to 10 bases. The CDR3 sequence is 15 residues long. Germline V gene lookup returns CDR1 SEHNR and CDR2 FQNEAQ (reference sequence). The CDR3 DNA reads TGTGCCAGCAGCTCTCACAGGGTCTCTGGAAACACCATATATTTT. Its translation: CASSSHRVSGNTIYF. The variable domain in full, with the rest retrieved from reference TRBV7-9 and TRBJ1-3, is DTGVSQNPRHKITKRGQNVTFRCDPISEHNRLYWYRQTLGQGPEFLTYFQNEAQLEKSRLLSDRFSAERPKGSFSTLEIQRTEQGDSAMYLCASSSHRVSGNTIYFGEGSWLTVV.

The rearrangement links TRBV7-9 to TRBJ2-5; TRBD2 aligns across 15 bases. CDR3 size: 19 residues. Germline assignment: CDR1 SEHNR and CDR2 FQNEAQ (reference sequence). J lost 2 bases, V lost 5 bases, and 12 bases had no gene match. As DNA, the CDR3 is TGTGCCAGCAGCCCCTCCCGGACTAGCGGGAGGGAATCACAAGAGACCCAGTACTTC. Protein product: CASSPSRTSGRESQETQYF. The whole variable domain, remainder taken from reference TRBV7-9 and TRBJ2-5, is DTGVSQNPRHKITKRGQNVTFRCDPISEHNRLYWYRQTLGQGPEFLTYFQNEAQLEKSRLLSDRFSAERPKGSFSTLEIQRTEQGDSAMYLCASSPSRTSGRESQETQYFGPGTRLLVL.

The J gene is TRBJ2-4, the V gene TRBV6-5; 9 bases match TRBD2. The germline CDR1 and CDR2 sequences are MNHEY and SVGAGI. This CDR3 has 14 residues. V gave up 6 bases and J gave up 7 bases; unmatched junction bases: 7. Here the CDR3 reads CASSSLAGTNIQYF. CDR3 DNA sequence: TGTGCCAGCAGCTCCCTAGCGGGGACTAACATTCAGTACTTC.

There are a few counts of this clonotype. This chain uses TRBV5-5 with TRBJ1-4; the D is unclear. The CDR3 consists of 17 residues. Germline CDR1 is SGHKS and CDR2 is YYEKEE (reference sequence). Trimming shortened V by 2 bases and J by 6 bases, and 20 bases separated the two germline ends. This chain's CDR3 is CASSFWWTRGEDEKLFF. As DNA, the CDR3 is TGTGCCAGCAGCTTTTGGTGGACCCGAGGCGAGGATGAAAAACTGTTTTTT.

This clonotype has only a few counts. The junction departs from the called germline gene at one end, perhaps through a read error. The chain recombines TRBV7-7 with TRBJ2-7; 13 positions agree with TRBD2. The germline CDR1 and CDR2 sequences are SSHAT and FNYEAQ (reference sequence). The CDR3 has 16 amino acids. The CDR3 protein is CASRPGLAGSGHEQYF. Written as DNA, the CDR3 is TGTGCTAGCAGGCCGGGACTAGCGGGGTCCGGCCACGAGCAGTACTTC.

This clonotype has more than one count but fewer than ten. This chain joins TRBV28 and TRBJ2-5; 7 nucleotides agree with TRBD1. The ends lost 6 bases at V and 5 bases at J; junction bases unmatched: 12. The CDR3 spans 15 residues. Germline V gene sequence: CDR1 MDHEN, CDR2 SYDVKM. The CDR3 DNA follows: TGTGCCAGCAGCTTACCCACAGGGGAGCGGGAGACCCAGTACTTC. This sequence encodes CASSLPTGERETQYF.

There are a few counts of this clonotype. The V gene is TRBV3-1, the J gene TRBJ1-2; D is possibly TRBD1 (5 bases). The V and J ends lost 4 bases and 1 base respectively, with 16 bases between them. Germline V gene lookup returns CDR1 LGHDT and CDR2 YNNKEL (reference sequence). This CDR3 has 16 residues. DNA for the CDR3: TGTGCCAGCAGCCCCCCCGGGGGTCCGTTTAACTATGGCTACACCTTC. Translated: CASSPPGGPFNYGYTF.

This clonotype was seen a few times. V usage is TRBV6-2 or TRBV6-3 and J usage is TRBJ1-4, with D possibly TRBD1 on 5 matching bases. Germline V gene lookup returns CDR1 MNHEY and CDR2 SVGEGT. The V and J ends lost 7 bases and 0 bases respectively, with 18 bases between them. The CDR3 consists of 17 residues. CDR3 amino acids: CASNSIRGSSTNEKLFF. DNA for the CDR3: TGTGCCAGCAACTCAATCCGGGGCAGTTCAACTAATGAAAAACTGTTTTTT.

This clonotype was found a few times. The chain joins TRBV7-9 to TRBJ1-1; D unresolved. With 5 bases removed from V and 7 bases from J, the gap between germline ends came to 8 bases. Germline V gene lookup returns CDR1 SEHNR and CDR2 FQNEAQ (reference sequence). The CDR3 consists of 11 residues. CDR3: CASSPNGEAFF. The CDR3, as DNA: TGTGCCAGCAGCCCGAACGGTGAAGCTTTCTTT.

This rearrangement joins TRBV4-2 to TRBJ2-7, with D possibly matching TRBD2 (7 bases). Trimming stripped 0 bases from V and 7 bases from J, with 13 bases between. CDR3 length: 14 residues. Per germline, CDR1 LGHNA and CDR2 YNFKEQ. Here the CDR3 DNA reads TGTGCCAGCAGCCAAGAACGGGGGGCCCGGGAGCAGTACTTC. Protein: CASSQERGAREQYF.

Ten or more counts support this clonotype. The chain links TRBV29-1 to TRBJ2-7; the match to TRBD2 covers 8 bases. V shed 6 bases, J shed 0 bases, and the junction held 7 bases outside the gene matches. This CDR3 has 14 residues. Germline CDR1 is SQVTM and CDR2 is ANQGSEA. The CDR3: CSVAGLGSSYEQYF. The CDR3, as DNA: TGCAGCGTGGCGGGACTAGGGAGCTCCTACGAGCAGTACTTC.

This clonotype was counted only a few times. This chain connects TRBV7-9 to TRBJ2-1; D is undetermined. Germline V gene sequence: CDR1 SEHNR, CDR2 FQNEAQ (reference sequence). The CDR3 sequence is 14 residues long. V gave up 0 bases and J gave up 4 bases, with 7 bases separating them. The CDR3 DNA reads TGTGCCAGCAGCTTAGCGTTACAATACAATGAGCAGTTCTTC. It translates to CASSLALQYNEQFF.

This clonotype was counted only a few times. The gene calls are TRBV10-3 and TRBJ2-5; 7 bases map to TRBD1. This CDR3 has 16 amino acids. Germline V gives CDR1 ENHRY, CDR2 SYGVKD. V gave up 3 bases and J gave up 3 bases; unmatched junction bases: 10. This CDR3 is CAISDPMTGSEETQYF. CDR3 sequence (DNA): TGTGCCATCAGTGACCCGATGACAGGGTCGGAAGAGACCCAGTACTTC.

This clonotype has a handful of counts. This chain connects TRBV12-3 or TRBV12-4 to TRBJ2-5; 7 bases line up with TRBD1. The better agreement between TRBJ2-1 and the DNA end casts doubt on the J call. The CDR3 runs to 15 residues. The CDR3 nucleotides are TGTGCCAGCAGTTTAAGTACAGGGGCGAACAATGAGCAGTTCTTC. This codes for CASSLSTGANNEQFF.

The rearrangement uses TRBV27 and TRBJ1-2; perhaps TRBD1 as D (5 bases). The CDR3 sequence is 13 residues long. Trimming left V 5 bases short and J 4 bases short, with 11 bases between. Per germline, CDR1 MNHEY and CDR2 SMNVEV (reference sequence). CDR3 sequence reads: CASSEQVSYGYTF. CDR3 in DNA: TGTGCCAGCAGTGAACAGGTTAGCTATGGCTACACCTTC.